The subject of this entry is one TCR beta chain. The entry originates in a study of blood T cell repertoires in COVID-19. V lost 5 bases to trimming and J lost 7 bases, with 14 bases between them. Germline V gives CDR1 LGHDT, CDR2 YNNKEL (reference sequence). The CDR3 spans 13 residues. The protocol was immunoSEQ multiplex PCR, while the TCRdb copy is restricted to in-frame clones and leaves out a portion. Among 130,000 to 150,000 clones listed, 84% were seen once. The sample comprised peripheral blood. The sequence was collected from a human donor in a cohort sampled during active COVID-19. V and J are TRBV3-1 (or the pseudogene TRBV3-2) and TRBJ1-1; TRBD1 might be the D (5 bases). The CDR3 coding sequence is TGTGCCAGCAGCGGCGGGCAGGGAGGTGAAGCTTTCTTT. Its protein is CASSGGQGGEAFF.